This is a list of T cell receptor beta chains from one sample in a study of T cell changes during pregnancy in multiple sclerosis. Here immunoSEQ multiplex PCR was the method, and the copy in TCRdb shows in-frame clones only, minus some. The sample yields fewer than 60,000 clones, about 91% seen once. The specimen comprised peripheral blood, sampled after pregnancy. Receptor source: a female donor in good health, enrolled as a control in a pregnancy study. Both conserved end residues are part of each CDR3.

j_call | cdr3_length | v_call | cdr3_aa
TRBJ1-2 | 14 | TRBV5-5 | CASSSLTGLYGYTF
TRBJ1-1 | 13 | TRBV19 | CASRALSVTEAFF
TRBJ2-1 | 16 | TRBV5-4 | CASSLGGGRSYNEQFF
TRBJ2-7 | 16 | TRBV10-3 | CAISGYQGQGGNEQYF
TRBJ2-7 | 15 | TRBV4-1 | CASSRYDRGYYEQYF
TRBJ2-7 | 13 | TRBV29-1 | CSVAGGLSYEQYF
TRBJ2-1 | 15 | TRBV5-5 | CASSLQARLVDEQFF
TRBJ2-5 | 11 | TRBV6-5 | CASSYPGHQYF
TRBJ1-1 | 15 | TRBV2 | CASKTRQGYGAEAFF
TRBJ1-1 | 14 | TRBV5-1 | CASSLPQGNTEAFF
TRBJ2-1 | 18 | TRBV7-2 | CASLIGQSAQSFYNEQFF
TRBJ1-1 | 14 | TRBV7-6 | CASSLEAVNTEAFF
TRBJ1-2 | 13 | TRBV2 | CASSESSSAPYTF
TRBJ1-4 | 18 | TRBV4-1 | CASSQVVWGGGNNEKLFF